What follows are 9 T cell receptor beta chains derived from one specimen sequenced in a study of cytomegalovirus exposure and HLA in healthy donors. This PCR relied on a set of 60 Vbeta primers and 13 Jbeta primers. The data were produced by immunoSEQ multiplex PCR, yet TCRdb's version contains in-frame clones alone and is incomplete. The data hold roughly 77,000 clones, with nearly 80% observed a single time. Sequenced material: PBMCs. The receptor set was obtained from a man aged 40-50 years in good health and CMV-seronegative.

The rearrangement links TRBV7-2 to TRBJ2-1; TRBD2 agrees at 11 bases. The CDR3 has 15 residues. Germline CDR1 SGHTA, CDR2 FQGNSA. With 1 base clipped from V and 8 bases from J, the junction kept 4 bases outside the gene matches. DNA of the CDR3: TGTGCCAGCAGCTTAGTCACTAGCGGGAGCTATGAGCAGTTCTTC. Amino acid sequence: CASSLVTSGSYEQFF.

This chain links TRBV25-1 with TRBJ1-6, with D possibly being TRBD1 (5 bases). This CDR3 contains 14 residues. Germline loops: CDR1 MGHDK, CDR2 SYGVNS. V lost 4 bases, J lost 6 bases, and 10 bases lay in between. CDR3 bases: TGTGCCAGCAGTGCCAGACAGACTAATTCACCCCTCCACTTT. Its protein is CASSARQTNSPLHF.

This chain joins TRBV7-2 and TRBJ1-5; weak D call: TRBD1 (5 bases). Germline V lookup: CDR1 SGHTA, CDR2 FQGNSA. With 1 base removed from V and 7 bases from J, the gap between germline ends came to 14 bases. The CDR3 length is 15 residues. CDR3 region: CASSLEYQGSQPQHF. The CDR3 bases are TGTGCCAGCAGCTTAGAGTACCAGGGTAGCCAGCCCCAGCATTTT.

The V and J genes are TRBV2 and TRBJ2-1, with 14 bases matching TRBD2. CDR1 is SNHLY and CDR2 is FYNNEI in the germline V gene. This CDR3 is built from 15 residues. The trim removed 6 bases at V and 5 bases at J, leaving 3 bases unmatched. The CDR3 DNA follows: TGTGCCAGCAGGCCGGGACTAGCGGGGGACAATGAGCAGTTCTTC. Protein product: CASRPGLAGDNEQFF.

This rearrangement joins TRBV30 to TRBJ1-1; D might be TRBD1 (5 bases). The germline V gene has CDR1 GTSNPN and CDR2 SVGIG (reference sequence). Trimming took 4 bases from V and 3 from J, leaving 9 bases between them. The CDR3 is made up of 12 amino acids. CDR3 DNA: TGTGCCTGGAAATGGGGGGACACTGAAGCTTTCTTT. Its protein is CAWKWGDTEAFF.

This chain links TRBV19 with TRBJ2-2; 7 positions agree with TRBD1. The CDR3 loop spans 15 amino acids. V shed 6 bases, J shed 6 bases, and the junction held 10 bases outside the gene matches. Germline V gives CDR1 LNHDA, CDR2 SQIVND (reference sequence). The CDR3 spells CASRKGAGYAGELFF. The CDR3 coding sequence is TGTGCCAGTAGAAAGGGGGCGGGTTACGCCGGGGAGCTGTTTTTT. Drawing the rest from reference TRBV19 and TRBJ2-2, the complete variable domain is DGGITQSPKYLFRKEGQNVTLSCEQNLNHDAMYWYRQDPGQGLRLIYYSQIVNDFQKGDIAEGYSVSREKKESFPLTVTSAQKNPTAFYLCASRKGAGYAGELFFGEGSRLTVL.

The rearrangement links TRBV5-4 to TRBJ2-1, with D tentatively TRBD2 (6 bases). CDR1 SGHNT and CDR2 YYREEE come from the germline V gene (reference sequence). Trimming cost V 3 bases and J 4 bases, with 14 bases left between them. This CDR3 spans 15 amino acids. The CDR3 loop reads CASSSGSVTYNEQFF. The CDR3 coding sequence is TGTGCCAGCAGCTCCGGGAGTGTGACATACAATGAGCAGTTCTTC.

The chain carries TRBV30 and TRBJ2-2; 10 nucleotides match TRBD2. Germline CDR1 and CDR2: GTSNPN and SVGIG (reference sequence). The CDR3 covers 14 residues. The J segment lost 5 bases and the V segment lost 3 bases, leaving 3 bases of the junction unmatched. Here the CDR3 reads CAWRLAGNTGELFF. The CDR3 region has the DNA TGTGCCTGGAGACTAGCGGGAAATACCGGGGAGCTGTTTTTT.

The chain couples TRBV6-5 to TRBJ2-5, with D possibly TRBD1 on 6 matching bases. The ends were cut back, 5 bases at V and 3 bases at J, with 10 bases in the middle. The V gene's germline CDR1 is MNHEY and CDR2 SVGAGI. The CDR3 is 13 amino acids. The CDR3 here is CASSQGREETQYF. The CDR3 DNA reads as TGTGCCAGCAGTCAGGGGCGGGAAGAGACCCAGTACTTC.